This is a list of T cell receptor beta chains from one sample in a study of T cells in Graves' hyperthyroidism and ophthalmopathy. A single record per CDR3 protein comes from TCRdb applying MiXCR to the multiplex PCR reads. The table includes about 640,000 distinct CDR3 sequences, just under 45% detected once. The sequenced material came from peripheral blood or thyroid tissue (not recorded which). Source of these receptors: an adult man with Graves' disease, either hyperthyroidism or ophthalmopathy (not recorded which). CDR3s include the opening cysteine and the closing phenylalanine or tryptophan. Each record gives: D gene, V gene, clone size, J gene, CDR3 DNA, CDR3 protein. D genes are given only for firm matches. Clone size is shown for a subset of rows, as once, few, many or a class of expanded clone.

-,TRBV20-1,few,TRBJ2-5,TGCAGTGCTAGAGTCCCGACTATTCAAGAGACCCAGTACTTC,CSARVPTIQETQYF
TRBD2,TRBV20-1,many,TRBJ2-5,TGCAGTGCTAGAGTGGGCGCGGGAGGGGTGGAGACCCAGTACTTC,CSARVGAGGVETQYF
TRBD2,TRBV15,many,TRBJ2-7,TGTGCCACCAGCAGAGTGCGGCTAGCGGGAGTGTACGAGCAGTACTTC,CATSRVRLAGVYEQYF
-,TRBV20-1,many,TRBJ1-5,TGCAGTGCTGGGGGTACTGGGGGCAATCAGCCCCAGCATTTT,CSAGGTGGNQPQHF
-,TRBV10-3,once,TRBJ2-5,TGTGCCATCAGTGACCCGGGAGAAAGCGGGACCCAGTACTTC,CAISDPGESGTQYF
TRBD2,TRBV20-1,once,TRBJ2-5,TGCAGTGCTAGAGAGGGGCGGGGGGGGCAAGAGACCCAGTACTTC,CSAREGRGGQETQYF
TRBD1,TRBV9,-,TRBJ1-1,TGTGCCAGCAGCGGAGAGACAGGGTCGGGGAACACTGAAGCTTTCTTT,CASSGETGSGNTEAFF
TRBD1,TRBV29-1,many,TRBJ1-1,TGCAGCGTTGGACAGGGGGGTGAAGCTTTCTTT,CSVGQGGEAFF
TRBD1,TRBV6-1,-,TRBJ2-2,TGTGCCAGCAGCTTCCGGGACAGGGACACCGGGGAGCTGTTTTTT,CASSFRDRDTGELFF
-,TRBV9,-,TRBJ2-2,TGTGCCAGCAGCGTTCGTCGGGCGGACGCGAACACCGGGGAGCTGTTTTTT,CASSVRRADANTGELFF
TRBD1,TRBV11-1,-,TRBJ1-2,TGTGCCAGCAGCCTGACAGGGCTTAACGATGGCTACACCTTC,CASSLTGLNDGYTF
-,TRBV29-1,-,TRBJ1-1,TGCAGCGGACCTATCCAGAGTGAAGCTTTCTTT,CSGPIQSEAFF
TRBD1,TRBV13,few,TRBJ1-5,TGTGCCAGCAGCAAAAGACAGGGTTCAGGTCAGCCCCAGCATTTT,CASSKRQGSGQPQHF
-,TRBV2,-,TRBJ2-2,TGTGCCAGCACCAACAGGGTCGGGGAGCTGTTTTTT,CASTNRVGELFF
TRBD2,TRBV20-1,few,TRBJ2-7,TGCAGTGCACCCAGCGGGGGGGCTTTGAGCGAGCAGTACTTC,CSAPSGGALSEQYF
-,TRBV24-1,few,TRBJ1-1,TGTGCCACCAGTGATTCTGACATCTCGGGGCCATTTGAAGCTTTCTTT,CATSDSDISGPFEAFF
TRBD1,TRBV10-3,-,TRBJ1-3,TGTGCCATCAGGGAGACAGGGATGAACACCATATATTTT,CAIRETGMNTIYF
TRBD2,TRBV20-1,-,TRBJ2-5,TGCAGTGCTAGCGGGGGGGGCGGCCCAGAAGAGACCCAGTACTTC,CSASGGGGPEETQYF
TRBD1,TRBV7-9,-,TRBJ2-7,TGTGCCAGCAGCACTTCCGGGACAGGGGGTACCTCCTACGAGCAGTACTTC,CASSTSGTGGTSYEQYF
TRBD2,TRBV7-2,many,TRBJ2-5,TGTGCCAGCAGCTTAGGGGTTAGCGGGGGAGAGACCCAGTACTTC,CASSLGVSGGETQYF
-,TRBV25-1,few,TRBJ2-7,TGTGCCAGCAGTGAAGCTTCGAAACGGCTTGCGTACGAGCAGTACTTC,CASSEASKRLAYEQYF
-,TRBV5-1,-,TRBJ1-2,TGCGCCAGCAGCTCGGGAGGAGTAGTAGGGGCTGACTATGGCTACACCTTC,CASSSGGVVGADYGYTF
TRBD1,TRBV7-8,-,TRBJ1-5,TGTGCCAGCAGCTTAGCCACACAGGGGGCTCGAAATCAGCCCCAGCATTTT,CASSLATQGARNQPQHF
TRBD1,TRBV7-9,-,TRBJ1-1,TGTGCCAGCAGCCCCGGGACAGGGGGCGCAGACACTGAAGCTTTCTTT,CASSPGTGGADTEAFF
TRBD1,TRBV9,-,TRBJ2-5,TGTGCTAGAGATCCGTGGACAGGGGCAGAGACCCAGTACTTC,CARDPWTGAETQYF
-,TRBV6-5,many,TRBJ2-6,TGTGCCAGCAGTTACTCGAACTCTGGGGCCAACGTCCTGACTTTC,CASSYSNSGANVLTF
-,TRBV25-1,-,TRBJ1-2,TGTGCCAGCAGACCCAACAGGGAAGAAAACGGCTACACCTTC,CASRPNREENGYTF
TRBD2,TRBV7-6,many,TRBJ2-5,TGTGCCAGCAGCCTAACGACTGCTAGCGGGTTCGGGGAGACCCAGTACTTC,CASSLTTASGFGETQYF
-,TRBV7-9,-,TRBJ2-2,TGTGCCAGCAGCTTAACTCCCAGCGGTAACACCGGGGAGCTGTTTTTT,CASSLTPSGNTGELFF
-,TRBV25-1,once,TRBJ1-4,TGTGCCAGCTGGGGGTTGGATGAAAAACTGTTTTTT,CASWGLDEKLFF
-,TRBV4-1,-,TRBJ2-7,TGCGCCAGCAGCCAAGTGGCCGGGGAGGGGGCCGAGCAGTACTTC,CASSQVAGEGAEQYF
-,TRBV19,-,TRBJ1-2,TGTGCCAGTGCCGGAGGGGCAGGGCACGGCTATGGCTACACCTTC,CASAGGAGHGYGYTF
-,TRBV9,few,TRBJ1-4,TGTGCCAGCAGCGTTTTCGGGTCTAATGAAAAACTGTTTTTT,CASSVFGSNEKLFF
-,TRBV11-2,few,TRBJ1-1,TGTGCCAGCAGCCTGCAGACCGGGACGCAAAACACTGAAGCTTTCTTT,CASSLQTGTQNTEAFF
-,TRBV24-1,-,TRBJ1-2,TGTGCCACCAGTGATTCCTTGGGAGCAGACTATGGCTACACCTTC,CATSDSLGADYGYTF
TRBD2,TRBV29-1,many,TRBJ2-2,TGCAGCATAGGACTAGCGGGAGGAGACGGGGAGCTGTTTTTT,CSIGLAGGDGELFF
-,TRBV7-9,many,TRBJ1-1,TGTGCCAGCAGTCCAAGGACAGCTAACACTGAAGCTTTCTTT,CASSPRTANTEAFF
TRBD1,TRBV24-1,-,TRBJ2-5,TGTGCCACCAGTGATTTGCGAGGACAGGGACAAGAGACCCAGTACTTC,CATSDLRGQGQETQYF
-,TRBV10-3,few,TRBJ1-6,TGTGCCATCAGTGAGGATGAGATGAATTCACCCCTCCACTTT,CAISEDEMNSPLHF
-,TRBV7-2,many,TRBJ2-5,TGTGCCAGCAGCCAAGATGACACCAGCCTCCAAGAGACCCAGTACTTC,CASSQDDTSLQETQYF
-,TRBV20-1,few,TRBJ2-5,TGCAGTGCAAAAGGCGGCGGTGCCCGACAAGAGACCCAGTACTTC,CSAKGGGARQETQYF
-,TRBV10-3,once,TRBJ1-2,-,CASSIYLCSVESGGDYGYTF
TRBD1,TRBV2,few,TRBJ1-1,TGTGCCAGCAGGACAGGGTTGAACACTGAAGCTTTCTTT,CASRTGLNTEAFF
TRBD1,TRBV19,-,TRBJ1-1,TGTGCCAGTAGTATGTCAGGGGGCAACACTGAAGCTTTCTTT,CASSMSGGNTEAFF
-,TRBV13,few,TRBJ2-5,TGTGCCAGCATCTCCCGGGACGCCGCCCAAGAGACCCAGTACTTC,CASISRDAAQETQYF
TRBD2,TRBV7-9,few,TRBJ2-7,TGTGCCAGCAGCAAGAGACTAGCGACCACCTACGAGCAGTACTTC,CASSKRLATTYEQYF
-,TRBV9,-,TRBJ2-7,TGTGCCAGCAGCGTGGGGGCGGCCGAGCAGTACTTC,CASSVGAAEQYF
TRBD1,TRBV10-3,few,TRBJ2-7,TGTGCCACCTCGTCGGTTGTTAGGACAGGGGTTTACGAGCAGTACTTC,CATSSVVRTGVYEQYF
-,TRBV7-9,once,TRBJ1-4,TGTGCCAGCAGTGTCGAAAGGGATGAAAAACTGTTTTTT,CASSVERDEKLFF
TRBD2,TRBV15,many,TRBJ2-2,TGTGCCACCAGGGCGAGACTAGCGGGCACCGGGGAGCTGTTTTTT,CATRARLAGTGELFF